The clone carrying this TCR beta chain was recorded many times. The antigen remains undetermined. The entry originates in a study of neurological immune-mediated disorders. Study-wide points: HTLV-1-associated myelopathy displayed the greatest TCR clonal expansion, and multiple sclerosis exhibited the smallest, lower than that of healthy controls. Private repertoires in all groups were suggested by the absence of shared CDR3 amino acid sequences among expanded clones across subjects.

The starting material, 2 million PBMCs stored at -80 C, gave rise to the unsorted libraries. Over 200 million TCR-beta sequences, together covering 15-18 subjects, were produced by every individual sequencing run that was carried out. MiXCR, applied by TCRdb to the 5' RACE reads, yields one record per CDR3 protein. The sample records tens of thousands of distinct CDR3 sequences, roughly 14% being singletons. Germline values: CDR1 SGHRS, CDR2 YFSETQ. The CDR3 consists of 15 residues. The junction had 8 bases not matched to a gene; V was cut back by 4 bases and J by 5 bases. Sequencing was performed on PBMCs. This TCR was recovered from a woman aged 45-60 years in good health. The V and J genes are TRBV5-1 and TRBJ2-1, with TRBD1 matching over 8 bases. The CDR3 region has the DNA TGCGCCAGCAGCATCTCCGGGACAGGCAACAATGAGCAGTTCTTC. Protein: CASSISGTGNNEQFF.